Listed here are 13 T cell receptor beta chains from one sample, sequenced in a study of blood T cell repertoires in COVID-19. Sequencing used immunoSEQ multiplex PCR; TCRdb keeps in-frame clones, though not all of them. The sample shows 200,000 to 250,000 clones, 82% of them seen only once. Sequenced: peripheral blood. The receptors originated from a woman over 75 with active or convalescent COVID-19.

The chain couples TRBV30 to TRBJ2-1; 10 nucleotides align to TRBD2. V trimming: 1 base; J trimming: 12 bases; junction bases outside the gene matches: 6. Germline CDR1 and CDR2: GTSNPN and SVGIG (reference sequence). The CDR3 totals 13 residues. The CDR3 here is CAWSGELAGSQFF. Written as DNA, the CDR3 is TGTGCCTGGAGTGGAGAACTAGCGGGATCGCAGTTCTTC. The whole variable domain, filled in from reference TRBV30 and TRBJ2-1, reads SQTIHQWPATLVQPVGSPLSLECTVEGTSNPNLYWYRQAAGRGLQLLFYSVGIGQISSEVPQNLSASRPQDRQFILSSKKLLLSDSGFYLCAWSGELAGSQFFGPGTRLTVL.

The table lists this clone with a count of one. The chain couples TRBV25-1 to TRBJ2-1; 10 nucleotides line up with TRBD2. The germline V gene has CDR1 MGHDK and CDR2 SYGVNS. This CDR3 is 16 amino acids long. V shed 6 bases and J 6 bases; nucleotides not matched to a gene: 11. The chain's CDR3 is CASSSAGLAESNEQFF. Here the CDR3 DNA reads TGTGCCAGCAGCTCGGCCGGACTAGCGGAAAGCAATGAGCAGTTCTTC. Full variable domain (missing parts from reference TRBV25-1 and TRBJ2-1): EADIYQTPRYLVIGTGKKITLECSQTMGHDKMYWYQQDPGMELHLIHYSYGVNSTEKGDLSSESTVSRIRTEHFPLTLESARPSHTSQYLCASSSAGLAESNEQFFGPGTRLTVL.

The CDR3 sequence is CASSLEGELTTRYGYTF. DNA for the CDR3: TGTGCCAGCAGCTTAGAGGGGGAACTGACCACCCGGTATGGCTACACCTTC. The chain carries TRBV7-9 and TRBJ1-2, with D tentatively TRBD1 (6 bases). Germline CDR1 reads SEHNR; CDR2 reads FQNEAQ (reference sequence). Trimming cost V 1 base and J 5 bases, with 20 bases left between them. The CDR3 contains 17 residues.

The chain has TRBV7-2 and TRBJ2-3; D is ambiguous. Per the germline V gene, CDR1 is SGHTA and CDR2 is FQGNSA. V shed 4 bases and J shed 1 base, with 15 bases lying between them. This CDR3 is 16 amino acids long. CDR3 loop: CASSSPRYLRTDTQYF. CDR3 DNA sequence: TGTGCCAGCAGCTCCCCTCGGTATTTGCGCACAGATACGCAGTATTTT.

This clone came up a few times. J is TRBJ2-1 and V is TRBV15; TRBD2 matches at 7 bases. Germline-derived CDR1 and CDR2 are LNHNV and YYDKDF (reference sequence). The CDR3 totals 15 residues. V shed 5 bases and J 0 bases; nucleotides not matched to a gene: 4. The CDR3 DNA reads as TGTGCCACCAGCCGGGGACTAAGCTCCTACAATGAGCAGTTCTTC. Amino acids: CATSRGLSSYNEQFF.

The chain joins TRBV28 to TRBJ1-1; D remains unclear. Germline V lookup: CDR1 MDHEN, CDR2 SYDVKM. The CDR3 runs 13 residues. The V end was cut by 2 bases, the J end by 4 bases, with 8 bases between. The CDR3 sequence: CASSLMRVTEAFF. CDR3 DNA sequence: TGTGCCAGCAGTTTAATGCGGGTCACTGAAGCTTTCTTT.

Written as DNA, the CDR3 is TGCGCCAGCAGCTACGGGACAGGGGATGGCTACACCTTC. Encoded protein: CASSYGTGDGYTF. The V gene is TRBV5-1, the J gene TRBJ1-2; the match to TRBD1 covers 10 bases. CDR1 SGHRS and CDR2 YFSETQ come from the germline V gene. This CDR3 is built from 13 residues. V trimming: 3 bases; J trimming: 6 bases; junction bases outside the gene matches: 2.

V usage is TRBV3-1 (or the pseudogene TRBV3-2) and J usage is TRBJ2-2; a possible D gene is TRBD2 (6 bases). The CDR3 is 14 amino acids. Germline CDR1 and CDR2: LGHDT and YNNKEL (reference sequence). The V end was cut by 3 bases, the J end by 1 base, with 6 bases between. The CDR3 DNA reads as TGTGCCAGCAGCCAGGGACTGAACACCGGGGAGCTGTTTTTT. As protein: CASSQGLNTGELFF.

The gene calls are TRBV28 and TRBJ2-2; TRBD1 agrees at 8 bases. CDR3 length equals 16 residues. Germline CDR1 and CDR2: MDHEN and SYDVKM. The V gene end was trimmed by 1 base and the J gene end by 5 bases; junction bases not matched to a gene: 6. The CDR3 loop reads CASSLSTGVFTGELFF. The CDR3 nucleotides read TGTGCCAGCAGTTTATCGACAGGGGTTTTTACCGGGGAGCTGTTTTTT.

This chain connects TRBV18 to TRBJ1-1; TRBD1 is a possible D gene (6 bases). CDR3 length: 13 amino acids. Germline values: CDR1 KGHSH, CDR2 LQKENI. The V gene lost 0 bases and the J gene lost 6 bases, with 8 bases spanning the gap. CDR3 in DNA: TGTGCCAGCTCACCACCCGCAGGGGCTGAAGCTTTCTTT. Encoded protein: CASSPPAGAEAFF.

This chain connects TRBV6-1 to TRBJ2-1, with TRBD2 matching 7 bases. The V segment lost 0 bases and the J segment 6 bases; nucleotides outside the gene matches: 8. CDR3 size: 16 residues. The V gene's germline CDR1 is MNHNS and CDR2 SASEGT. CDR3 bases: TGTGCCAGCAGTGAAGCGTCCGCGGGAGCTACCAATGAGCAGTTCTTC. Protein: CASSEASAGATNEQFF.

This clone was seen only once. The genes are TRBV28 and TRBJ2-7, with D tentatively TRBD2 (6 bases). CDR3 length: 16 residues. Germline CDR1 reads MDHEN; CDR2 reads SYDVKM. Between the trimmed V and J ends, which lost 5 bases and 9 bases, there was a span of 26 bases. The CDR3 bases are TGTGCCAGCAGTACCCTTCGGGGGAAGTACTACGAGCTGCAGTACTTC. Translated, it gives CASSTLRGKYYELQYF.

This chain connects TRBV28 to TRBJ1-2; D may be TRBD1 (6 bases). The germline V and J ends were trimmed by 7 bases and 7 bases, with 16 bases remaining between them. The CDR3 sequence is 13 residues long. CDR1 and CDR2 from the germline V gene are MDHEN and SYDVKM. The CDR3 nucleotides read TGTGCCAGCATCAATTCAGGGGCCCGTGGCTACACCTTC. This translates into CASINSGARGYTF.